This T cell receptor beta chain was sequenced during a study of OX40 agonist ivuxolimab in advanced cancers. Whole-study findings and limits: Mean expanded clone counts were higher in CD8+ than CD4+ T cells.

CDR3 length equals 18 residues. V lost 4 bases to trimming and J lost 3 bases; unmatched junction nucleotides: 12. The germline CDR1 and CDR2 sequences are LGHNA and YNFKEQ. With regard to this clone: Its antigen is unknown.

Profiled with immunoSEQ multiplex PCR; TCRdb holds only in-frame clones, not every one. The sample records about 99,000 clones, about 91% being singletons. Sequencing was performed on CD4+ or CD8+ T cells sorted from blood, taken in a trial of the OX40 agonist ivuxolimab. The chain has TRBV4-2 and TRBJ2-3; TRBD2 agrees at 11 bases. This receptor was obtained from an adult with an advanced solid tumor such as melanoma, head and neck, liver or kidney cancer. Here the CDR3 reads CASSPRGVSGRVTDTQYF. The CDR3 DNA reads TGTGCCAGCAGCCCCCGGGGGGTTAGCGGGAGGGTAACAGATACGCAGTATTTT.